The TCR beta chain described here comes from a study of siplizumab effects on memory and regulatory T cells. Comments on this clone: Antigen: not known.

As described, mixed lymphocyte reaction cells underwent coculture at 37°C for a duration of roughly six days. Whole-study findings and limits: The diversity of naive T cells seemed greater than that of memory cells, and their alloresponse contribution seemed major. The study found that mappable alloreactive CD4+ clones averaged about 70% Treg-derived with siplizumab and around 25% in controls. Naive versus memory phenotype went unassigned for roughly 80-96% of proliferating CD4+ or CD8+ clones.

The assay covered roughly 97,000 TCR templates per sample. Some clones are missing from TCRdb's copy, which holds only in-frame ones; the method was immunoSEQ multiplex PCR. The table shows around 18,000 clones, with 35% to 55% occurring only once. V was cut by 3 bases and J by 2 bases, with 12 bases left in between. This CDR3 has 15 amino acids. Germline V CDR1 and CDR2: MGHRA, YSYEKL. The sample taken for sequencing was CFSE-low (dividing) CD4+ T cells sorted from an allogeneic mixed lymphocyte reaction. The sequence was obtained from a human donor in good health; the cells came from an allogeneic mixed lymphocyte reaction. V is TRBV4-1 and J is TRBJ2-3; D might be TRBD2 (5 bases). CDR3 region: CASSHPGSLTDTQYF. As DNA, the CDR3 is TGCGCCAGCAGCCATCCGGGATCACTCACAGATACGCAGTATTTT.